Shown below are 9 T cell receptor beta chains from a single sample sequenced in a study of technical replicates of blood from several donors. Libraries were prepared by immunoSEQ multiplex PCR; TCRdb keeps only in-frame clonotypes and omits some of them. Of more than 65,000 clones listed, just under 97% are singletons. The source material was T cells isolated from PBMCs. The receptors come from a human donor in good health.

The chain joins TRBV7-9 to TRBJ2-2; 10 positions agree with TRBD1. Trimming removed 6 bases from V and 6 bases from J; junction bases left unmatched: 10. Germline assignment: CDR1 SEHNR and CDR2 FQNEAQ (reference sequence). This CDR3 comprises 16 residues. This chain's CDR3 is CASSSSTGGAAGELFF. DNA for the CDR3: TGTGCCAGCAGTTCATCGACAGGGGGCGCGGCCGGGGAGCTGTTTTTT.

The chain links TRBV4-1 to TRBJ2-3, with D possibly matching TRBD2 (6 bases). The CDR3 has 14 amino acids. The germline CDR1 and CDR2 sequences are MGHRA and YSYEKL. Trimming took 1 base from V and 9 from J, leaving 14 bases between them. The CDR3 DNA follows: TGCGCCAGCAGCCAAGTAGGCATGCGGGACACGCAGTATTTT. This translates into CASSQVGMRDTQYF.

J is TRBJ2-3 and V is TRBV7-3, with D uncertain. The CDR3 runs to 13 residues. Deletions cut 2 bases from V and 5 bases from J, with 8 bases between. CDR1 SGHTA and CDR2 FQGTGA come from the germline V gene. Here the CDR3 DNA reads TGTGCCAGCAGCTTAGAGGTTAAAGATACGCAGTATTTT. Amino acids: CASSLEVKDTQYF.

V and J are TRBV29-1 and TRBJ1-2; 9 bases are a match to TRBD1. Trimming removed 7 bases from V and 6 bases from J; junction bases left unmatched: 6. The CDR3 contains 12 residues. CDR1 and CDR2 from the germline V gene are SQVTM and ANQGSEA. The CDR3 loop reads CSAQGAHDGYTF. As DNA, the CDR3 is TGCAGCGCACAGGGGGCGCACGATGGCTACACCTTC.

The rearrangement links TRBV28 to TRBJ1-2, with D perhaps matching TRBD1 (6 bases). This CDR3 is built from 15 residues. The V end lost 6 bases, the J end lost 0 bases, and 14 bases lay between the germline ends. CDR1 and CDR2 (germline): MDHEN, SYDVKM. The CDR3 is CASRGSGASNYGYTF. Here the CDR3 DNA reads TGTGCCAGCAGAGGATCAGGGGCCTCTAACTATGGCTACACCTTC.

The chain links TRBV19 to TRBJ1-5; TRBD1 is a possible D gene (5 bases). CDR3 length: 15 amino acids. Trimming shortened V by 3 bases and J by 0 bases, and 9 bases separated the two germline ends. The germline V gene encodes CDR1 LNHDA and CDR2 SQIVND (reference sequence). The CDR3 DNA follows: TGTGCCAGTAGTATCGACAGCAATAGCAATCAGCCCCAGCATTTT. Translating gives CASSIDSNSNQPQHF.

CDR3: CASSNLAVLADTQYF. The CDR3, as DNA: TGCGCCAGCAGCAATCTAGCCGTCTTGGCGGATACGCAGTATTTT. The gene calls are TRBV5-1 and TRBJ2-3; possibly TRBD2 for D (5 bases). The CDR3 sequence is 15 residues long. V lost 4 bases, J lost 6 bases, and 18 bases lay in between. Germline CDR1 SGHRS, CDR2 YFSETQ. Complete variable domain (other parts from reference TRBV5-1 and TRBJ2-3): KAGVTQTPRYLIKTRGQQVTLSCSPISGHRSVSWYQQTPGQGLQFLFEYFSETQRNKGNFPGRFSGRQFSNSRSEMNVSTLELGDSALYLCASSNLAVLADTQYFGPGTRLTVL.

The rearrangement joins TRBV7-2 to TRBJ2-5, with 9 positions matching TRBD2. The CDR3 runs to 15 residues. The germline V gene has CDR1 SGHTA and CDR2 FQGNSA. After removal of 4 bases from V and 4 bases from J, the junction contained 7 bases not matched to a gene. The CDR3 sequence is CASSYRGGAGETQYF. CDR3 in DNA: TGTGCCAGCAGCTACCGCGGGGGGGCCGGAGAGACCCAGTACTTC.

The V gene is TRBV30, the J gene TRBJ1-1, with TRBD1 matching over 10 bases. Germline V gene lookup returns CDR1 GTSNPN and CDR2 SVGIG (reference sequence). The CDR3 loop spans 13 amino acids. V lost 5 bases to trimming and J lost 5 bases; unmatched junction nucleotides: 5. CDR3 coding DNA: TGTGCCTGGGCCGGGACAGGGGTTACTGAAGCTTTCTTT. The encoded protein is CAWAGTGVTEAFF.